This T cell receptor beta chain derives from a study of shared clonotypes between healthy human individuals. Study as a whole: Samples came from two female and a few male donors aged 18 to 49.

Looked up from germline, CDR1 is SGHDT and CDR2 is YYEEEE. The CDR3 runs 14 residues. V lost 5 bases, J lost 7 bases, and 19 bases lay in between. This table comes from immunoSEQ multiplex PCR, and its TCRdb copy is limited to in-frame clones, with some not included. The sample contains 550,000 to 850,000 clones, 72% of which appear only once. The chain couples TRBV5-6 to TRBJ2-7; possible D gene TRBD2, 6 bases. Sequencing was carried out using memory CD4+ T cells sorted from blood. The subset was: CD45RA-negative fraction. This TCR derives from a woman in her twenties or thirties in good health. The CDR3 region has the DNA TGTGCCAGCAGTCTAGCCCCACCTGGAGGGGAGCAGTACTTC. Translated, it gives CASSLAPPGGEQYF.